This T cell receptor (beta chain) was identified during a study of blood T cell repertoires in COVID-19. CDR1 and CDR2 from the germline V gene are LGHDT and YNNKEL (reference sequence). There are 14 residues in the CDR3. Trimming shortened V by 0 bases and J by 4 bases, and 7 bases separated the two germline ends. Authors' methods: Reference gene primer amplification gave nucleated cell count estimates. Clones were sequenced by immunoSEQ multiplex PCR, and TCRdb holds only the in-frame ones, with some missing. Clone size and the V and J calls come from that table; the DNA yielded D and trimming. The sample lists under 250,000 clones, around nine tenths seen once, with 5.5% to 7.5% in the top ten.

What was sequenced was peripheral blood. The chain joins TRBV3-1 (or the pseudogene TRBV3-2) to TRBJ2-1; D ambiguous. This receptor was obtained from a woman in her 70s with active or convalescent COVID-19. The CDR3 reads CASSQDTGYNEQFF. In nucleotides, the CDR3 is TGTGCCAGCAGCCAAGATACCGGTTACAATGAGCAGTTCTTC.